Below are 4 T cell receptor beta chains sequenced from a single sample in a study of T-cell memory formation after mild COVID-19. From the 5' RACE reads, TCRdb called clonotypes with MiXCR, one entry per CDR3 protein. The table lists around 420,000 distinct CDR3 sequences, 20% to 30% of them singletons. Sequenced material: PBMCs or a T cell subset sorted from them (not recorded which). Receptors were obtained from an adult woman who had mild COVID-19 (a few samples of this study predate the infection). Cell type and time point are not known.

In regard to this clonotype: Relative to the germline gene, one junction end is altered; a read error may explain this. The chain recombines TRBV7-9 with TRBJ2-7; no clear D. The length of the CDR3 is 14 residues. Germline values: CDR1 SEHNR, CDR2 FQNEAQ (reference sequence). The chain's CDR3 is CASSEESSSYEEYF. The CDR3 nucleotides are TGTGCCAGCAGCGAAGAGAGCAGCTCCTACGAGGAGTACTTC.

This clonotype has only a few counts. The genes are TRBV7-3 and TRBJ2-1; 8 bases are a match to TRBD2. CDR1 is SGHTA and CDR2 is FQGTGA in the germline V gene. There are 16 residues in the CDR3. J lost 2 bases, V lost 4 bases, and 7 bases had no gene match. The CDR3 loop reads CASSSRTSTTYNEQFF. The CDR3, as DNA: TGTGCCAGCAGCTCTCGGACTAGCACGACCTACAATGAGCAGTTCTTC.

The CDR3 DNA sequence: TGCAGCGTTGATGGGCCTTGGGGTGAAGCTTTCTTT. Protein sequence: CSVDGPWGEAFF. The chain combines TRBV29-1 with TRBJ1-1; no reliable D call. The CDR3 spans 12 residues. CDR1 SQVTM and CDR2 ANQGSEA come from the germline V gene. V dropped 3 bases and J dropped 7 bases, with 12 bases sitting between them.

This clonotype was seen a handful of times. The chain employs TRBV20-1 and TRBJ1-5, with 9 bases aligning to TRBD1. CDR1 is DFQATT, CDR2 SNEGSKA, per germline (reference sequence). The CDR3 extends over 14 amino acids. V dropped 6 bases and J dropped 3; count of bases not matched to a gene: 6. This chain's CDR3 is CSAGGDRDNQPQHF. As DNA, the CDR3 is TGCAGTGCGGGGGGGGACAGGGACAATCAGCCCCAGCATTTT.